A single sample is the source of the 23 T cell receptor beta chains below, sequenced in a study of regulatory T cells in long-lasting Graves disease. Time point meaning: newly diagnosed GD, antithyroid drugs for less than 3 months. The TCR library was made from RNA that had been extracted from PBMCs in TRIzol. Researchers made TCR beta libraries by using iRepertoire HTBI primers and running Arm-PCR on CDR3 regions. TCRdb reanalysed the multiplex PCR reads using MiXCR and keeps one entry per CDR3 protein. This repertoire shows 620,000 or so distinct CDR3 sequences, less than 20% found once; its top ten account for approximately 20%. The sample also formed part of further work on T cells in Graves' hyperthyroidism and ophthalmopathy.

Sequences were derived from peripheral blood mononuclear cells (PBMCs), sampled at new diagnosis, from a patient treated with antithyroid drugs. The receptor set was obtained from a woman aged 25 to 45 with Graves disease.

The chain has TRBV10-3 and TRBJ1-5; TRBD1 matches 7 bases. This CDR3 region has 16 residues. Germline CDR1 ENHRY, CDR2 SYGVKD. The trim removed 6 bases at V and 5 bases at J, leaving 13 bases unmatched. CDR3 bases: TGTGCCATCAGAGCCTCGACAGGGTTGGGGGATCAGCCCCAGCATTTT. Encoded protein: CAIRASTGLGDQPQHF.

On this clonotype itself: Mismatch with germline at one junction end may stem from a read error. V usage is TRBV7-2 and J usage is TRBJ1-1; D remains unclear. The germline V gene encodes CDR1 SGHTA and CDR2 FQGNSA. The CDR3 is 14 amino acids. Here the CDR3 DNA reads TGTGCCAGCAGCTTAGGGGCGGGGAACACTGGAGCTTTCTTT. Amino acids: CASSLGAGNTGAFF.

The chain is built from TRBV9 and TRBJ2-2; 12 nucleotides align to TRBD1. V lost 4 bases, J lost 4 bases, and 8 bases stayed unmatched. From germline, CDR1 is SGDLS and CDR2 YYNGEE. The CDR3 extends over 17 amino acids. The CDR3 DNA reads TGTGCCAGCAGCACTCCGGGACAGGGGGCGCGCACCGGGGAGCTGTTTTTT. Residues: CASSTPGQGARTGELFF.

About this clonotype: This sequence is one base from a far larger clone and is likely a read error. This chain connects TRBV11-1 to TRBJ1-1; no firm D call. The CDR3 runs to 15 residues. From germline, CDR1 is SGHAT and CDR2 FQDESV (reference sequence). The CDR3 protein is CASGLVPGMNTEAFF. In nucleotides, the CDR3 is TGTGCCAGCGGCTTAGTCCCAGGAATGAACACTGAAGCTTTCTTT.

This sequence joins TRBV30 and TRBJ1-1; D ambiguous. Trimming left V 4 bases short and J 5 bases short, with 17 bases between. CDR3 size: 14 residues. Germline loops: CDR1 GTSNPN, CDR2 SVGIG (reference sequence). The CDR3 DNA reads TGTGCCTGGAACGGGCCGCTGGGGTGGACTGAAGCTTTCTTT. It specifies CAWNGPLGWTEAFF.

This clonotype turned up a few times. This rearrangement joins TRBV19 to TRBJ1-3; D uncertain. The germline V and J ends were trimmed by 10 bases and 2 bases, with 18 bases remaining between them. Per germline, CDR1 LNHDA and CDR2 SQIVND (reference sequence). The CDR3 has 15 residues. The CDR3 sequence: CATASGAKTGNTIYF. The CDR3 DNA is TGTGCCACCGCCTCTGGCGCGAAAACTGGAAACACCATATATTTT.

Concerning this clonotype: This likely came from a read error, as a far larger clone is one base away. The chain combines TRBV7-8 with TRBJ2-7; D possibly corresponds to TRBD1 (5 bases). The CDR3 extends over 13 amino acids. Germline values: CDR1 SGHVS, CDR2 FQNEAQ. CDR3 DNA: TGTGCCAGCAGCCCCCGAGACAGCTACGAGCAGTGCTTC. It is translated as CASSPRDSYEQCF.

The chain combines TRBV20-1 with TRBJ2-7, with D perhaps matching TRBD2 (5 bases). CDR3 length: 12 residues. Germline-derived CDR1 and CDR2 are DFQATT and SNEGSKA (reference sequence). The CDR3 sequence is CSVGADIYEQYF. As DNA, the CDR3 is TGCAGCGTTGGAGCGGATATTTACGAGCAGTACTTC.

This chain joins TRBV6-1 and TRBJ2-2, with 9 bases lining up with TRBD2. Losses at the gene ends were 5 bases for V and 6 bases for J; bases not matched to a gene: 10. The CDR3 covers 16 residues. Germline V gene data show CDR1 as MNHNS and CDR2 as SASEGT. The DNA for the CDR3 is TGTGCCAGCAGTCGTTACAGGTCTAGCGGGGCCGGGGAGCTGTTTTTT. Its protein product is CASSRYRSSGAGELFF.

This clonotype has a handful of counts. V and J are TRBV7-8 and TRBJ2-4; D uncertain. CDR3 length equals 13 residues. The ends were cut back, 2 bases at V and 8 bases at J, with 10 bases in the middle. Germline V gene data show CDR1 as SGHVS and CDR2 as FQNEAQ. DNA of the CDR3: TGTGCCAGCAGCTTAACCCGTAAGGACATTCAGTACTTC. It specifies CASSLTRKDIQYF.

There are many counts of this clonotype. This CDR3 reads CASSSPEEGGMNTEAFF. The CDR3 nucleotides read TGTGCCAGCAGCTCCCCGGAAGAAGGGGGCATGAACACTGAAGCTTTCTTT. This chain uses TRBV2 with TRBJ1-1; the match to TRBD1 covers 7 bases. Germline CDR1 is SNHLY and CDR2 is FYNNEI. This CDR3 region has 17 residues. V dropped 6 bases and J dropped 0; count of bases not matched to a gene: 13.

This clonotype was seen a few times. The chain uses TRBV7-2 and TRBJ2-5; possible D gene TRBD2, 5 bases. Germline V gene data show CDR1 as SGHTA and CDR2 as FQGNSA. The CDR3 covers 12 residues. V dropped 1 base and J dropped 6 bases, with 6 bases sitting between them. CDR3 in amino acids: CASSLGEQTQYF. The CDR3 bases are TGTGCCAGCAGCTTAGGGGAGCAGACCCAGTACTTC.

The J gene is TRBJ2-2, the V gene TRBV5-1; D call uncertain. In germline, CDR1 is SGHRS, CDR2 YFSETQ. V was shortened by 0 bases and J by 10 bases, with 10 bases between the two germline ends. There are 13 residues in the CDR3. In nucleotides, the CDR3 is TGCGCCAGCAGCTTGGCCGGCCCGCCGGAGCTGTTTTTT. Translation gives CASSLAGPPELFF.

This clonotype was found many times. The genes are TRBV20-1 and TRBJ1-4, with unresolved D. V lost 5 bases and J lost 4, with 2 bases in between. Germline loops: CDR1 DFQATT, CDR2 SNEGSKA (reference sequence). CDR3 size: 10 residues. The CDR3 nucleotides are TGCAGTGCTTTTAATGAAAAACTGTTTTTT. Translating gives CSAFNEKLFF.

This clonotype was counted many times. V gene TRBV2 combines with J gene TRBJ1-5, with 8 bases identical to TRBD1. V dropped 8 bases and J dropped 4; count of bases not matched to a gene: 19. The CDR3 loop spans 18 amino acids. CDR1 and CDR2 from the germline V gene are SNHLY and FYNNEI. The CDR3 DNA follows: TGTGCCAGCGCCTACGGGGAGGCAACTACAGGGGGAAATCAGCCCCAGCATTTT. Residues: CASAYGEATTGGNQPQHF.

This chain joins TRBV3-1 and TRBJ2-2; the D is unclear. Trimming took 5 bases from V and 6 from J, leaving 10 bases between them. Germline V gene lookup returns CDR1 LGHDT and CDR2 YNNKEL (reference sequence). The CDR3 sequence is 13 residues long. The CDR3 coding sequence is TGTGCCAGCAGCATGGGCGGTGCCGGGGAGCTGTTTTTT. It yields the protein CASSMGGAGELFF.

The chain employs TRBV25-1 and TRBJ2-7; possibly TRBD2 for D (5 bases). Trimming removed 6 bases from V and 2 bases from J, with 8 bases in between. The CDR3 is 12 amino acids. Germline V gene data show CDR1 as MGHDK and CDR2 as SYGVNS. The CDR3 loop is CASRLGAYEQYF. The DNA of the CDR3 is TGTGCCAGCAGACTAGGAGCCTACGAGCAGTACTTC.

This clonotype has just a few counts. The CDR3 loop is CASTSREPNSPLHF. In DNA form, the CDR3 reads TGTGCCAGCACCAGCAGGGAGCCAAATTCACCCCTCCACTTT. This chain joins TRBV2 and TRBJ1-6; possible D gene TRBD1, 5 bases. Deletions cut 7 bases from V and 7 bases from J, with 14 bases between. This CDR3 is 14 amino acids long. Germline V gene data show CDR1 as SNHLY and CDR2 as FYNNEI.

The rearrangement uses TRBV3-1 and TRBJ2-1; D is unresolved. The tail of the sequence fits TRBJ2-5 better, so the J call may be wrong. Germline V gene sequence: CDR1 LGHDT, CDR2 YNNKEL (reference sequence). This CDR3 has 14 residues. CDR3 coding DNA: TGTGCCAGCAGCCTTATTATTAGTGGGGAGACCCAGTACTTC. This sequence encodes CASSLIISGETQYF.

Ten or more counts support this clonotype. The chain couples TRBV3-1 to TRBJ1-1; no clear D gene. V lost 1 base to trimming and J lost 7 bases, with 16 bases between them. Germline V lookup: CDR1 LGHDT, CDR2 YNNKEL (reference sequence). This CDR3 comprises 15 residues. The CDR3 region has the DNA TGTGCCAGCAGCCAAGTGAAGGGCCGATATAATGAAGCTTTCTTT. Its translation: CASSQVKGRYNEAFF. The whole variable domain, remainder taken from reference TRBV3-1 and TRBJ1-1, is DTAVSQTPKYLVTQMGNDKSIKCEQNLGHDTMYWYKQDSKKFLKIMFSYNNKELIINETVPNRFSPKSPDKAHLNLHINSLELGDSAVYFCASSQVKGRYNEAFFGQGTRLTVV.

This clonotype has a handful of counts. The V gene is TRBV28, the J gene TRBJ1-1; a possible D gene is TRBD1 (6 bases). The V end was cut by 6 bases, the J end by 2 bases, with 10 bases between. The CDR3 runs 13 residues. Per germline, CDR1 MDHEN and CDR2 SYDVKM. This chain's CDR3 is CASRDSINTEAFF. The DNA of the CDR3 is TGTGCCAGCAGGGACAGTATAAACACTGAAGCTTTCTTT.

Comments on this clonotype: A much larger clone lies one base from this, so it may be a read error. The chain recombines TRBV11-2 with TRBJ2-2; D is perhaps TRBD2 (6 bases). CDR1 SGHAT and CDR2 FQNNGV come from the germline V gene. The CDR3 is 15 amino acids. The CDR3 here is CASSLVGRNTGGLFF. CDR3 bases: TGTGCCAGCAGCTTAGTGGGCAGGAACACCGGGGGGCTGTTTTTT.

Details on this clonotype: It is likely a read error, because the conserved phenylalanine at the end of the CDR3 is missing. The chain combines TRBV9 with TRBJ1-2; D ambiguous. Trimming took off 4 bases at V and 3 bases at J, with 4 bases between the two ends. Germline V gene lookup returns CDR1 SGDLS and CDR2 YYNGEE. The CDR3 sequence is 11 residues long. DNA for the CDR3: TGTGCCAGCAGCAGGGACTATGGCTACACCCTC. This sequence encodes CASSRDYGYTL.